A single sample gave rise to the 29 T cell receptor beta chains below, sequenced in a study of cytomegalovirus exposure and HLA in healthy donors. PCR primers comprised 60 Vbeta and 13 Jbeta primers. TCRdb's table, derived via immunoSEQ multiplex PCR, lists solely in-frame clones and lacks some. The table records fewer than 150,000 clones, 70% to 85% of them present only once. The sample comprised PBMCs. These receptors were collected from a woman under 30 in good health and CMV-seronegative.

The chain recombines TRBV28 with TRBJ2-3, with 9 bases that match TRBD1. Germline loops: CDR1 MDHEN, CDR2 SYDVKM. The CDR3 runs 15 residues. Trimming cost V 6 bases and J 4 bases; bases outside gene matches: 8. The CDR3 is CASREGTGPSDTQYF. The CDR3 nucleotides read TGTGCCAGCAGGGAGGGGACAGGGCCCTCAGATACGCAGTATTTT.

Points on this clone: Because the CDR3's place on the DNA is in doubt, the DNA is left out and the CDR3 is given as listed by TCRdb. CDR3 protein: CASSESGMTFGELFF. The V call is TRBV2, the J call TRBJ2-2; the table calls TRBD1, which could not be checked here. Termini included, the CDR3 measures 15 amino acids. Looked up from germline, CDR1 is SNHLY and CDR2 is FYNNEI.

CDR3 DNA: TGTGCCACCGGACCCGGGAGGGCCTTGTTGGGGACCCAGTACTTC. Translating it yields CATGPGRALLGTQYF. The rearrangement uses TRBV28 and TRBJ2-5; 8 bases map to TRBD2. This CDR3 is built from 15 residues. CDR1 MDHEN and CDR2 SYDVKM come from the germline V gene. J gave up 7 bases and V 10 bases, and 17 bases lay outside the gene matches.

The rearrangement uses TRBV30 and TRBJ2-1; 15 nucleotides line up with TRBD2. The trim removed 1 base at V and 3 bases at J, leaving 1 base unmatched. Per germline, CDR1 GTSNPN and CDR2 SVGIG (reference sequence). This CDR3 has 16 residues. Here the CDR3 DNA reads TGTGCCTGGAGTGCGGGACTAGCGGGGGGCTACAATGAGCAGTTCTTC. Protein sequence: CAWSAGLAGGYNEQFF.

The CDR3 protein is CASSLRGEAFF. DNA for the CDR3: TGTGCCAGCAGCTTAAGGGGGGAAGCTTTCTTT. This chain links TRBV7-9 with TRBJ1-1; tentatively, D is TRBD1 (6 bases). The ends were cut back, 2 bases at V and 8 bases at J, with 6 bases in the middle. There are 11 residues in the CDR3. Germline V lookup: CDR1 SEHNR, CDR2 FQNEAQ (reference sequence).

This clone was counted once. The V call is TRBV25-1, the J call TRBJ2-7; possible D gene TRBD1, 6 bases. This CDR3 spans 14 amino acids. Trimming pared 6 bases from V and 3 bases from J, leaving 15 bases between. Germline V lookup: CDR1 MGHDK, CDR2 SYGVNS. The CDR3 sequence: CASRDTGMGYEQYF. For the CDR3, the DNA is TGTGCCAGCAGGGACACAGGGATGGGCTACGAGCAGTACTTC.

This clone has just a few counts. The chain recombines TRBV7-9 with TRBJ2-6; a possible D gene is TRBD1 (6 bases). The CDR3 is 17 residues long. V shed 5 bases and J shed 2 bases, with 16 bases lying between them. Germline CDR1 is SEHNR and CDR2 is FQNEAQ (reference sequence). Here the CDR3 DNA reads TGTGCCAGCAGCCCATCGACAGGATCTGCTGGGGCCAACGTCCTGACTTTC. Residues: CASSPSTGSAGANVLTF.

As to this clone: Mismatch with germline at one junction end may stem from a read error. The CDR3 region is CSSSLGESPLHF. In DNA form, the CDR3 reads TGTTCCAGCAGCTTAGGCGAGTCGCCCCTCCACTTT. The V call is TRBV7-9, the J call TRBJ1-6, with D uncertain. Germline-derived CDR1 and CDR2 are SEHNR and FQNEAQ (reference sequence). The length of the CDR3 is 12 residues.

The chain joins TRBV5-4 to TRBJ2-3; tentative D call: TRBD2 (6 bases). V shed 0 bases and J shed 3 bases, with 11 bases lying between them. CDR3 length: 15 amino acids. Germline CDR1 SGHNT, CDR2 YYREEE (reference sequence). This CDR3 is CASSLGGMGTDTQYF. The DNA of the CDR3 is TGTGCCAGCAGCTTGGGCGGGATGGGTACAGATACGCAGTATTTT. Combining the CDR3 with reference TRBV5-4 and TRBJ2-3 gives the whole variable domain ETGVTQSPTHLIKTRGQQVTLRCSSQSGHNTVSWYQQALGQGPQFIFQYYREEENGRGNFPPRFSGLQFPNYSSELNVNALELDDSALYLCASSLGGMGTDTQYFGPGTRLTVL.

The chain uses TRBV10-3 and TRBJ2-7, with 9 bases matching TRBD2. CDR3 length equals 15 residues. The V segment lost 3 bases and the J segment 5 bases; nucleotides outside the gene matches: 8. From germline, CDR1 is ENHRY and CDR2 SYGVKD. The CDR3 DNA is TGTGCCATCAGTGAAGGAGCGGGAGGTCTCGACGAGCAGTACTTC. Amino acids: CAISEGAGGLDEQYF.

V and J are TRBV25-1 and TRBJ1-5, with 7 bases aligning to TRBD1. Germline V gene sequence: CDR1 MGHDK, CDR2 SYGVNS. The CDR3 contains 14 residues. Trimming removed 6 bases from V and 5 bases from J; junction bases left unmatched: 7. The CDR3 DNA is TGTGCCAGCAGACTAGGGGGCGAAGATCAGCCCCAGCATTTT. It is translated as CASRLGGEDQPQHF.

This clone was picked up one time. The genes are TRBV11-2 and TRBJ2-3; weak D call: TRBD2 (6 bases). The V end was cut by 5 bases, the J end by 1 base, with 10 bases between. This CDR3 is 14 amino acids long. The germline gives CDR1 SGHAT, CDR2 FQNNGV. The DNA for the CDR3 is TGTGCCAGCAGCCCCTGGGAGGGCACAGATACGCAGTATTTT. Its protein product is CASSPWEGTDTQYF.

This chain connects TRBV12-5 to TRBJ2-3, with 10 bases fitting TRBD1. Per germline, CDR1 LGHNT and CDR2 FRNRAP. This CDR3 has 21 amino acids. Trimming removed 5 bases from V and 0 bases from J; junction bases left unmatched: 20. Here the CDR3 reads CASGPKRQGALIVPSTDTQYF. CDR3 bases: TGTGCTAGTGGTCCCAAAAGACAGGGGGCATTAATCGTACCTAGCACAGATACGCAGTATTTT.

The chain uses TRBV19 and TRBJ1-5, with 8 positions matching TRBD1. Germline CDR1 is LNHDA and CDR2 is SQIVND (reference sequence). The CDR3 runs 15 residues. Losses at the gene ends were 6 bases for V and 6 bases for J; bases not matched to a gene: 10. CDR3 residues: CASRVGTGFPQPQHF. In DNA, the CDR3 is TGTGCCAGTAGGGTCGGGACAGGTTTTCCTCAGCCCCAGCATTTT.

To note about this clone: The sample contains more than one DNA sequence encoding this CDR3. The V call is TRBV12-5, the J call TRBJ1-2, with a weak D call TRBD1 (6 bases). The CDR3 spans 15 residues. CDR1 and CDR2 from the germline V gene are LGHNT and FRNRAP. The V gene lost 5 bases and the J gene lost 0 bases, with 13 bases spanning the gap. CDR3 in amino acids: CASGLRDRPNYGYTF. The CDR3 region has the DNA TGTGCTAGTGGTCTACGAGACAGGCCTAACTATGGCTACACCTTC.

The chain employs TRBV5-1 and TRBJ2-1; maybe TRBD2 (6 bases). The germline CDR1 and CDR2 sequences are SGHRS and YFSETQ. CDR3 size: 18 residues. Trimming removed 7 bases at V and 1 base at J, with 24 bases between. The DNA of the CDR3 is TGCGCCAGCTACGCGGGTTGGAGGGGAGAAGTTTCCTACAATGAGCAGTTCTTC. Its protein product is CASYAGWRGEVSYNEQFF.

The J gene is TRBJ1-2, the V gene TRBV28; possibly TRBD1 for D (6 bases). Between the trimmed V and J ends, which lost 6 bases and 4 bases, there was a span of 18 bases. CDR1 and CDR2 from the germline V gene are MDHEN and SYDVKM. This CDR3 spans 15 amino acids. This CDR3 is CASSETGRMGYGYTF. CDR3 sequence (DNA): TGTGCCAGCAGCGAAACAGGGCGGATGGGCTATGGCTACACCTTC.

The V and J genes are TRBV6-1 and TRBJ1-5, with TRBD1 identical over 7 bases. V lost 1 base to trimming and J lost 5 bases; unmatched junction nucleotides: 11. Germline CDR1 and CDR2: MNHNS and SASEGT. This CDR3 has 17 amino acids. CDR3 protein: CASSEGYGTALYQPQHF. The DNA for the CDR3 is TGTGCCAGCAGTGAAGGCTACGGGACAGCCCTTTATCAGCCCCAGCATTTT.

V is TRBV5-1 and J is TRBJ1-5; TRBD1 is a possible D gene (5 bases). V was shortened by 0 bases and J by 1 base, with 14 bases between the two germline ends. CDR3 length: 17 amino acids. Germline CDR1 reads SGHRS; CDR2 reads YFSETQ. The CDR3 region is CASSLDSPGISNQPQHF. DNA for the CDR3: TGCGCCAGCAGCTTGGACTCTCCAGGGATCAGCAATCAGCCCCAGCATTTT.

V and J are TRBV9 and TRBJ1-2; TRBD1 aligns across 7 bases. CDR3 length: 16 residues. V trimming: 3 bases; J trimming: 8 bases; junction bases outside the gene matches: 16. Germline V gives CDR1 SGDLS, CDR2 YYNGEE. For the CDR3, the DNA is TGTGCCAGCAGCGAGGGGGTCCTCGGGACAGCTCGGGGCTACACCTTC. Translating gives CASSEGVLGTARGYTF.

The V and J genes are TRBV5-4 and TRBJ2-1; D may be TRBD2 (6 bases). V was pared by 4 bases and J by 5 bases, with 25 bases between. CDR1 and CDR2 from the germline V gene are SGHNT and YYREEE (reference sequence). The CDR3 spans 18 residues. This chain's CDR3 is CASSPSGISGYLNNEQFF. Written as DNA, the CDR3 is TGTGCCAGCAGCCCGTCAGGGATTAGCGGATACTTAAACAATGAGCAGTTCTTC.

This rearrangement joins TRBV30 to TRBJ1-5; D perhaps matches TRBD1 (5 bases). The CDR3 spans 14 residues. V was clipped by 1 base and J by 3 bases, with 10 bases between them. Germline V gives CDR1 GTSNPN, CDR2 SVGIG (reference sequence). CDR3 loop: CAWSAGIVNQPQHF. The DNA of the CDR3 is TGTGCCTGGAGTGCAGGGATTGTCAATCAGCCCCAGCATTTT.

The CDR3 nucleotides read TGTGCCAGCAGCCCGGCGGTGGGGCAGGGAAACTATGGCTACACCTTC. This codes for CASSPAVGQGNYGYTF. The V call is TRBV4-2, the J call TRBJ1-2; perhaps TRBD1 as D (5 bases). The ends were cut back, 4 bases at V and 2 bases at J, with 17 bases in the middle. The V gene's germline CDR1 is LGHNA and CDR2 YNFKEQ. There are 16 residues in the CDR3.

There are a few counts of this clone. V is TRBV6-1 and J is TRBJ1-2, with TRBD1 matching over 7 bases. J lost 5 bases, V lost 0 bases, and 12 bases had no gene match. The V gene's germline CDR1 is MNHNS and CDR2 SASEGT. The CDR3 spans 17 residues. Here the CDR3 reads CASSEARRTGAKYGYTF. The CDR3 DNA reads TGTGCCAGCAGTGAAGCGAGGAGGACAGGCGCCAAGTATGGCTACACCTTC.

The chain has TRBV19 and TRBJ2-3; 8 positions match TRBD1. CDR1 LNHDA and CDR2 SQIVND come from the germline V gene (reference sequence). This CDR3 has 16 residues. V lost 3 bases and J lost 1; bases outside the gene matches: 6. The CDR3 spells CASSMPPGQGTDTQYF. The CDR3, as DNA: TGTGCCAGTAGTATGCCACCGGGACAGGGCACAGATACGCAGTATTTT.

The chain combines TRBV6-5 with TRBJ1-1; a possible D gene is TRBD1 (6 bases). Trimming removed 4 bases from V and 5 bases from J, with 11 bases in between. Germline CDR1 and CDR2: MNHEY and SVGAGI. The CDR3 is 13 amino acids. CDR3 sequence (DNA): TGTGCCAGCAGTTCCCAAAGGGGGACTGAAGCTTTCTTT. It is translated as CASSSQRGTEAFF.

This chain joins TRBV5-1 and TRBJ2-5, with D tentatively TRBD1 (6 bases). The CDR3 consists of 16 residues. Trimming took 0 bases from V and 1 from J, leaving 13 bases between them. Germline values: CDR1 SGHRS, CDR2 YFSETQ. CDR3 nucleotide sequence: TGCGCCAGCAGCTTGGAAGTCTGGGACACCCAAGAGACCCAGTACTTC. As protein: CASSLEVWDTQETQYF.

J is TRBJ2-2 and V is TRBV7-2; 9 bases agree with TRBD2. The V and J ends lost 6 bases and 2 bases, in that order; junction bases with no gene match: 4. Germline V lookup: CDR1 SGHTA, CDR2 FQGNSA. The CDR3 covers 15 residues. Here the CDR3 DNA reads TGTGCCAGCAGTTATCTAGCGGGAAACACCGGGGAGCTGTTTTTT. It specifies CASSYLAGNTGELFF.

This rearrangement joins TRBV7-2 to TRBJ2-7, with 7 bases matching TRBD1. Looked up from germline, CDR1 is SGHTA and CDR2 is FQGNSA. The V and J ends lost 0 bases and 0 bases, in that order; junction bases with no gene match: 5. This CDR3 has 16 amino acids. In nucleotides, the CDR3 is TGTGCCAGCAGCTTAGCGGTGGCAGGGGGCTCCTACGAGCAGTACTTC. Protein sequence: CASSLAVAGGSYEQYF.